Listed here is a single T cell receptor beta chain. Its antigen is as yet unknown. This entry is derived from a study of cytomegalovirus exposure and HLA in healthy donors. Findings of the study overall: Association of some 18,000 TCR beta sequences with HLA alleles was found at 0.05 false discovery rate in a later analysis. Cytomegalovirus-associated TCR beta chains were listed, numbering 150 to 200.

This CDR3 is 17 amino acids long. V shed 1 base and J 2 bases; nucleotides not matched to a gene: 8. Germline CDR1 and CDR2: MNHEY and SMNVEV (reference sequence). PCR was performed using 60 Vbeta and 13 Jbeta primers. Generated by immunoSEQ multiplex PCR, the TCRdb table keeps only in-frame clones and is missing some. The sample holds 170,000 or so clones, roughly 84% seen once. The source of this sequence is a boy between 2 and 15 years old in good health and CMV-seronegative. Sequencing was carried out using PBMCs. The rearrangement links TRBV27 to TRBJ1-2; 9 bases agree with TRBD1. The CDR3 sequence: CASSLFPPQGANYGYTF. For the CDR3, the DNA is TGTGCCAGCAGTTTATTTCCCCCACAGGGGGCGAACTATGGCTACACCTTC.